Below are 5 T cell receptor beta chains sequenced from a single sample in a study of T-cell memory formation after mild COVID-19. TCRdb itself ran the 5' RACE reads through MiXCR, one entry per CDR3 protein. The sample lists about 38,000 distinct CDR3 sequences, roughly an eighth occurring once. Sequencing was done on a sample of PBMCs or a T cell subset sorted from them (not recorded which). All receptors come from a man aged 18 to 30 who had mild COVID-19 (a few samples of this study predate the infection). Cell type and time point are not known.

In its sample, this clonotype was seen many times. CDR3 in DNA: TGCGCCAGCAGCTTGTCGGCGGAGAACACTGAAGCTTTCTTT. It is translated as CASSLSAENTEAFF. The J gene is TRBJ1-1, the V gene TRBV5-1; D not resolved. The germline V gene has CDR1 SGHRS and CDR2 YFSETQ. V was trimmed by 1 base and J by 1 base, leaving 8 bases between them. There are 14 residues in the CDR3.

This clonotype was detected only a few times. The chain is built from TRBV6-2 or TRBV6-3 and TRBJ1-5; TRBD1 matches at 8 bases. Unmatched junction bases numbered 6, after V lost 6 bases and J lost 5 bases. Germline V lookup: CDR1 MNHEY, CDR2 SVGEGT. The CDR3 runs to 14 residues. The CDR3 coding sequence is TGTGCCAGCAGGCGGGACAGGAGAGATCAGCCCCAGCATTTT. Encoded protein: CASRRDRRDQPQHF.

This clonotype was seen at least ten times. Here the CDR3 DNA reads TGTGCCAGCAGCTCCGGGACAGGCCTTGAAGCTTTCTTT. Translation: CASSSGTGLEAFF. J is TRBJ1-1 and V is TRBV7-2; 8 nucleotides line up with TRBD1. Germline-derived CDR1 and CDR2 are SGHTA and FQGNSA. J lost 7 bases, V lost 4 bases, and 5 bases had no gene match. The CDR3 is 13 amino acids.

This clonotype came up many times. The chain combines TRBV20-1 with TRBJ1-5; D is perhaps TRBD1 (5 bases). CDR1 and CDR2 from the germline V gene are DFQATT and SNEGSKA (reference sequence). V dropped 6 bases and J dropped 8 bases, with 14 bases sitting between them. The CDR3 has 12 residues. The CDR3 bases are TGCAGTGCCAGGGACGTCGTCGAGCCCCAGCATTTT. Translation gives CSARDVVEPQHF.

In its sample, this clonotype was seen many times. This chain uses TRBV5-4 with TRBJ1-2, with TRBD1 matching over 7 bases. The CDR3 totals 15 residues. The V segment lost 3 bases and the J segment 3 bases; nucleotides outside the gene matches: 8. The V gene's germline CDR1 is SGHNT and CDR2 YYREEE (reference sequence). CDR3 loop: CASSSRDRVHYGYTF. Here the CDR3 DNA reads TGTGCCAGCAGCTCCCGGGACAGAGTCCACTATGGCTACACCTTC.